This T cell receptor (beta chain) comes out of a study of early T cells in non-severe SARS-CoV-2 infection (dated by TCRdb to the early 2020s). Regarding the study in general: TCR sequencing used bulk RNA from unsorted whole blood, so alpha and beta chains could not be paired. What the research found in general, with its limitations: VDJdb matching was skewed toward anti-spike CD8 responses, so virus-specific expansions were likely underestimated and private and CD4 specificities were missed.

Library preparation employed 5' RACE. TCRdb names NextSeq 500 as the instrument used. Unique molecular identifiers were attached to individual cDNA molecules in the TCR library protocol so that sequencing error and PCR bias could be corrected. Both TCR alpha and beta chains were sequenced, and tight co-correlation was observed between alpha and beta sequence abundances in each sample. The original methods were these. Decombinator V4 was used to annotate the V gene, J gene and CDR3 of the TCR sequences. Expanded TCRs were defined as changing significantly between any two time points under a Poisson model with p below 0.0001. TCR abundances were normalised to the total number of TCRs sequenced in each sample and reported as counts per million. VDJdb, accessed on 1 November 2021, was searched for TCRs annotated for CMV, EBV and SARS-CoV-2, and TCRs annotated for more than one antigen were excluded. Using fastp trimming at Q25 and MiXCR clonotype assembly, TCRdb reanalyzed the public sequencing data and kept in-frame beta chains. Rows matching on CDR3 protein sequence are summarized as one entry with the most common DNA and genes. The V and J calls were not made by the authors but by TCRdb's processing. Here the sample has 35,000 to 45,000 distinct CDR3 sequences; approximately 7.9% occur a single time. The ten largest clones take up 9.5% to 15% of the sample.

This clonotype was counted only a few times. It has no known antigen specificity. Base qualities are not provided; no much larger clone lies one nucleotide away. Set within a cohort of healthcare workers in London, UK, this nested case-control study involved weekly PCR testing of nasopharyngeal swabs along with blood sampling. Healthcare workers were enrolled in the week of the UK lockdown, from 23 to 31 March 2020, and were followed every week for up to about 15 weeks. The sample here was whole blood, taken at baseline. This clonotype originated in an adult who was a healthcare worker with PCR-confirmed SARS-CoV-2 infection or an uninfected control (not recorded which).

The CDR3 corresponds to CASGVQKSTEAFF. Here is the DNA: TGCGCCAGCGGAGTCCAGAAGAGCACTGAAGCTTTCTTT. The chain employs TRBV5-1 and TRBJ1-1; the D segment cannot be called with confidence. V and J are truncated by 7 bases and 4 bases respectively, leaving an intervening sequence of 14 bases. From the cysteine up to the phenylalanine, the CDR3 has a length of 13 residues. The DNA shown is the 39-base CDR3, in frame from base 1. The germline V gene provides CDR1 SGHRS and CDR2 YFSETQ.